These 22 T cell receptor beta chains were sequenced from one sample in a study of OX40 agonist ivuxolimab in advanced cancers. Using immunoSEQ multiplex PCR, the repertoire was profiled, and TCRdb retains in-frame clones only, with some absent. The data show approximately 89,000 clones, approximately 88% seen once. Sequences were derived from CD4+ or CD8+ T cells sorted from blood, sampled in a trial of the OX40 agonist ivuxolimab. Receptors originate from an adult with an advanced solid tumor such as melanoma, head and neck, liver or kidney cancer.

This chain joins TRBV15 and TRBJ2-7; tentatively, D is TRBD1 (5 bases). V lost 3 bases and J 4 bases, leaving 13 bases between the germline ends. Germline lookup yields CDR1 LNHNV and CDR2 YYDKDF (reference sequence). CDR3 length: 14 amino acids. This CDR3 is CATSSRAPGYEQYF. The CDR3 DNA is TGTGCCACCAGCAGTCGGGCTCCAGGGTACGAGCAGTACTTC. Using reference TRBV15 and TRBJ2-7 for the parts outside the CDR3, the full variable domain is DAMVIQNPRYQVTQFGKPVTLSCSQTLNHNVMYWYQQKSSQAPKLLFHYYDKDFNNEADTPDNFQSRRPNTSFCFLDIRSPGLGDTAMYLCATSSRAPGYEQYFGPGTRLTVT.

This clone occurred once. This chain uses TRBV19 with TRBJ2-1; TRBD1 is a possible D gene (5 bases). CDR3 length: 14 amino acids. CDR1 is LNHDA and CDR2 is SQIVND in the germline V gene (reference sequence). Trimming took 6 bases from V and 6 from J, leaving 15 bases between them. DNA of the CDR3: TGTGCCAGTAGACCGACAGAACTCCTCAATGAGCAGTTCTTC. This sequence encodes CASRPTELLNEQFF.

The chain couples TRBV7-2 to TRBJ1-5, with D maybe TRBD1 (5 bases). CDR3 length: 15 residues. CDR1 and CDR2 (germline): SGHTA, FQGNSA. V was shortened by 4 bases and J by 0 bases, with 10 bases between the two germline ends. The CDR3 coding sequence is TGTGCCAGCAGCTCCGGACAACATAGCAATCAGCCCCAGCATTTT. This encodes CASSSGQHSNQPQHF. Full variable domain (rest looked up from reference TRBV7-2 and TRBJ1-5): GAGVSQSPSNKVTEKGKDVELRCDPISGHTALYWYRQSLGQGLEFLIYFQGNSAPDKSGLPSDRFSAERTGGSVSTLTIQRTQQEDSAVYLCASSSGQHSNQPQHFGDGTRLSIL.

The rearrangement joins TRBV6-5 to TRBJ2-6; D not resolved. V was clipped by 5 bases and J by 0 bases, with 8 bases between them. The CDR3 is 15 amino acids. Germline V gives CDR1 MNHEY, CDR2 SVGAGI. In nucleotides, the CDR3 is TGTGCCAGCAGTAGACGGAGCTCTGGGGCCAACGTCCTGACTTTC. Protein: CASSRRSSGANVLTF.

This clone was counted between two and nine times. The chain carries TRBV6-4 and TRBJ2-1; 7 bases fit TRBD1. CDR3 length equals 13 residues. Unmatched junction bases numbered 5, after V lost 6 bases and J lost 6 bases. Germline V gives CDR1 MRHNA, CDR2 SNTAGT. CDR3: CASSLRDSNEQFF. The DNA of the CDR3 is TGTGCCAGCAGCCTCCGGGACAGCAATGAGCAGTTCTTC.

The CDR3 spells CASSLNQRLVAYNEQFF. In DNA form, the CDR3 reads TGTGCCAGCAGCCTAAACCAGAGACTAGTCGCCTACAATGAGCAGTTCTTC. The V call is TRBV7-9, the J call TRBJ2-1, with D possibly being TRBD2 (6 bases). Trimming cost V 5 bases and J 2 bases, with 19 bases left between them. The length of the CDR3 is 17 residues. Germline CDR1 reads SEHNR; CDR2 reads FQNEAQ (reference sequence).

V is TRBV19 and J is TRBJ1-4; TRBD1 might be the D (5 bases). The CDR3 totals 14 residues. V was pared by 7 bases and J by 7 bases, with 16 bases between. CDR1 and CDR2 (germline): LNHDA, SQIVND (reference sequence). CDR3 nucleotide sequence: TGTGCCAGTACCACATGGGGGACTGGTGAAAAACTGTTTTTT. Amino acid sequence: CASTTWGTGEKLFF.

The gene calls are TRBV5-6 and TRBJ1-2; 7 bases are shared with TRBD1. This CDR3 is 13 amino acids long. CDR1 and CDR2 (germline): SGHDT, YYEEEE. Losses at the gene ends were 0 bases for V and 8 bases for J; bases not matched to a gene: 4. CDR3 residues: CASSLGRGAGYTF. In DNA form, the CDR3 reads TGTGCCAGCAGCTTGGGCAGGGGGGCCGGCTACACCTTC.

The gene calls are TRBV16 and TRBJ1-1; no reliable D call. The ends were cut back, 4 bases at V and 3 bases at J, with 9 bases in the middle. The CDR3 is 13 residues long. CDR1 KGHSY and CDR2 FQNENV come from the germline V gene. CDR3 residues: CASSPTSYTEAFF. The CDR3 coding sequence is TGTGCCAGCAGCCCCACAAGTTACACTGAAGCTTTCTTT.

V is TRBV5-4 and J is TRBJ2-4, with D possibly TRBD1 on 6 matching bases. Germline V lookup: CDR1 SGHNT, CDR2 YYREEE (reference sequence). V was trimmed by 0 bases and J by 0 bases, leaving 7 bases between them. The CDR3 consists of 15 residues. The CDR3 DNA reads TGTGCCAGCAGCTTGGGGGGGCTAGCCAAAAACATTCAGTACTTC. Translating it yields CASSLGGLAKNIQYF.

The chain is built from TRBV19 and TRBJ1-5, with D uncertain. V lost 5 bases and J lost 6, with 17 bases in between. This CDR3 has 15 amino acids. The germline V gene has CDR1 LNHDA and CDR2 SQIVND (reference sequence). CDR3 DNA sequence: TGTGCCAGTAGTCGGGCAGTTCAACTCGTTCAGCCCCAGCATTTT. It is translated as CASSRAVQLVQPQHF.

The rearrangement uses TRBV19 and TRBJ1-4; the match to TRBD1 covers 8 bases. The CDR3 contains 17 residues. Per germline, CDR1 LNHDA and CDR2 SQIVND (reference sequence). The J segment lost 10 bases and the V segment lost 3 bases, leaving 16 bases of the junction unmatched. CDR3 nucleotides: TGTGCCAGTAGTATCGGCACATCAGGCGGACAGGGAGGAAAACTGTTTTTT. It translates to CASSIGTSGGQGGKLFF.

The J gene is TRBJ2-2, the V gene TRBV11-3; TRBD1 agrees at 9 bases. Per the germline V gene, CDR1 is SGHNT and CDR2 is YENEEA. The junction had 2 bases not matched to a gene; V was cut back by 4 bases and J by 5 bases. The CDR3 contains 14 residues. The CDR3 loop is CASSSQGATGELFF. CDR3 DNA sequence: TGTGCCAGCAGCTCACAGGGGGCGACCGGGGAGCTGTTTTTT.

The gene calls are TRBV2 and TRBJ2-2; either TRBD1 or TRBD2 may fit D (5 bases each). The V gene's germline CDR1 is SNHLY and CDR2 FYNNEI. The V end lost 7 bases, the J end lost 2 bases, and 14 bases lay between the germline ends. The CDR3 consists of 15 residues. The CDR3 is CASKTGTANTGELFF. DNA of the CDR3: TGTGCCAGCAAAACCGGGACGGCAAACACCGGGGAGCTGTTTTTT.

The V call is TRBV7-8, the J call TRBJ2-5; no firm D call. The CDR3 contains 15 residues. CDR1 is SGHVS, CDR2 FQNEAQ, per germline. V lost 2 bases, J lost 1 base, and 11 bases lay in between. The CDR3 sequence is CASSLKRQLQETQYF. The CDR3 coding sequence is TGTGCCAGCAGCTTAAAACGGCAGCTCCAAGAGACCCAGTACTTC.

The rearrangement joins TRBV19 to TRBJ2-2; perhaps TRBD1 as D (6 bases). The CDR3 runs to 15 residues. From germline, CDR1 is LNHDA and CDR2 SQIVND (reference sequence). The ends were cut back, 4 bases at V and 0 bases at J, with 9 bases in the middle. The chain's CDR3 is CASSRDRTNTGELFF. In DNA form, the CDR3 reads TGTGCCAGTAGTAGAGACAGGACGAACACCGGGGAGCTGTTTTTT.

The chain combines TRBV6-6 with TRBJ1-2, with unresolved D. Germline V gene data show CDR1 as MNHNY and CDR2 as SVGAGI (reference sequence). CDR3 length: 13 residues. Trimming took 4 bases from V and 2 from J, leaving 8 bases between them. The CDR3 region has the DNA TGTGCCAGCAGTTGGACGGCCAACTATGGCTACACCTTC. It yields the protein CASSWTANYGYTF.

This clone was seen a few times. The V gene is TRBV7-2, the J gene TRBJ1-1; TRBD1 agrees at 8 bases. This CDR3 is built from 15 residues. V dropped 5 bases and J dropped 1; count of bases not matched to a gene: 6. The germline gives CDR1 SGHTA, CDR2 FQGNSA. CDR3 DNA sequence: TGTGCCAGCAGCATCAGGGGGCGCGGGAACACTGAAGCTTTCTTT. Encoded protein: CASSIRGRGNTEAFF.

The V call is TRBV9, the J call TRBJ1-2; 8 bases are a match to TRBD1. The ends lost 3 bases at V and 2 bases at J; junction bases unmatched: 6. The V gene's germline CDR1 is SGDLS and CDR2 YYNGEE. CDR3 length equals 15 residues. The CDR3 DNA reads as TGTGCCAGCAGCGCTCGACAGGGGACAAACTATGGCTACACCTTC. It specifies CASSARQGTNYGYTF.

The chain carries TRBV29-1 and TRBJ1-1; possible D gene TRBD1, 5 bases. The CDR3 extends over 13 amino acids. Germline V gene lookup returns CDR1 SQVTM and CDR2 ANQGSEA. Trimming took 4 bases from V and 1 from J, leaving 10 bases between them. The CDR3 loop is CSVVRQTNTEAFF. The CDR3 DNA reads as TGCAGCGTTGTCCGACAGACGAACACTGAAGCTTTCTTT.

This chain uses TRBV6-5 with TRBJ1-5; no definite D call. This CDR3 has 15 residues. Germline assignment: CDR1 MNHEY and CDR2 SVGAGI. V was clipped by 4 bases and J by 4 bases, with 14 bases between them. This chain's CDR3 is CASSSLGEPNQPQHF. The CDR3 DNA follows: TGTGCCAGCAGTTCTCTCGGGGAGCCGAATCAGCCCCAGCATTTT.

This rearrangement joins TRBV5-1 to TRBJ1-5; 8 bases agree with TRBD1. The ends lost 4 bases at V and 4 bases at J; junction bases unmatched: 7. The germline V gene encodes CDR1 SGHRS and CDR2 YFSETQ. The CDR3 has 15 amino acids. The CDR3 reads CASSPGQGNNQPQHF. The CDR3 DNA reads as TGCGCCAGCAGCCCTGGACAGGGAAATAATCAGCCCCAGCATTTT.